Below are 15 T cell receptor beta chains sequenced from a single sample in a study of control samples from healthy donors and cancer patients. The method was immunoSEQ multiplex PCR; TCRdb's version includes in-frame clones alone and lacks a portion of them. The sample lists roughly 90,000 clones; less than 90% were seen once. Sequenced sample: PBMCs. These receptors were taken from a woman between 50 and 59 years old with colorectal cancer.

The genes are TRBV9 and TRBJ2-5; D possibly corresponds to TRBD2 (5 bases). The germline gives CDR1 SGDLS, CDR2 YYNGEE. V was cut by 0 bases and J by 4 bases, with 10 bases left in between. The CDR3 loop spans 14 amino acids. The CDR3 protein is CASSVDRGPETQYF. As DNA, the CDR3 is TGTGCCAGCAGCGTAGATAGAGGGCCAGAGACCCAGTACTTC.

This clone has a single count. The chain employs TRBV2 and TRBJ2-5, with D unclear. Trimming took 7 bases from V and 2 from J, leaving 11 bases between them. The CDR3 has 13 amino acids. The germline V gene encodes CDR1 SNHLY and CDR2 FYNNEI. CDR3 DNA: TGTGCCAGCATGAGGAACGGTCAAGAGACCCAGTACTTC. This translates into CASMRNGQETQYF.

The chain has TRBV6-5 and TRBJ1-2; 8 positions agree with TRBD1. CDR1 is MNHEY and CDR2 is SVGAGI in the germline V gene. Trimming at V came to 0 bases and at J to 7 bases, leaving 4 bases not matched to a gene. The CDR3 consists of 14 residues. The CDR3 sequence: CASSYSDRAGGYTF. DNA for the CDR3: TGTGCCAGCAGTTACTCGGACAGGGCTGGTGGCTACACCTTC.

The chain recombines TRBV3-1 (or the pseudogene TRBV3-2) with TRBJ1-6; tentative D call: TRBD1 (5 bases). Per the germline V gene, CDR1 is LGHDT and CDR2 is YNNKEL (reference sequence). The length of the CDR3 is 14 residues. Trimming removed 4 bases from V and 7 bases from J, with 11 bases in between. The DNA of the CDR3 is TGTGCCAGCAGCCGAGGGGAACTAAATTCACCCCTCCACTTT. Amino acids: CASSRGELNSPLHF.

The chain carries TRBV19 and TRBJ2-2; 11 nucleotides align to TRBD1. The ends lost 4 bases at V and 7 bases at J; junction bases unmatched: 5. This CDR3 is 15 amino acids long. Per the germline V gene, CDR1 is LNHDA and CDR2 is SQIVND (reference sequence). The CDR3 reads CASSTWTGGNGELFF. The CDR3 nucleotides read TGTGCCAGTAGTACATGGACAGGGGGCAACGGGGAGCTGTTTTTT.

The CDR3 bases are TGTGCCAGCAGTAATTGGGCAGGCCTCGGCGAGCAGTACGTC. Translating it yields CASSNWAGLGEQYV. V is TRBV27 and J is TRBJ2-7; D call uncertain. V was clipped by 5 bases and J by 6 bases, with 17 bases between them. This CDR3 spans 14 amino acids. CDR1 MNHEY and CDR2 SMNVEV come from the germline V gene (reference sequence).

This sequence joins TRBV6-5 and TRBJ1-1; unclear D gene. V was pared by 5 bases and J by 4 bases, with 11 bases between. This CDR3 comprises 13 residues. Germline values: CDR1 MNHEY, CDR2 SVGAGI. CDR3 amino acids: CASSLGWVTEAFF. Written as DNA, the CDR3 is TGTGCCAGCAGTCTTGGGTGGGTCACTGAAGCTTTCTTT.

CDR3 DNA sequence: TGTGCCAGTAGTCTCCCGGGACCCGGAAAGACCCAGTACTTC. The encoded protein is CASSLPGPGKTQYF. The gene calls are TRBV19 and TRBJ2-5; either TRBD1 or TRBD2 may fit D (5 bases each). The V end was cut by 5 bases, the J end by 6 bases, with 16 bases between. Germline loops: CDR1 LNHDA, CDR2 SQIVND (reference sequence). The CDR3 is made up of 14 amino acids.

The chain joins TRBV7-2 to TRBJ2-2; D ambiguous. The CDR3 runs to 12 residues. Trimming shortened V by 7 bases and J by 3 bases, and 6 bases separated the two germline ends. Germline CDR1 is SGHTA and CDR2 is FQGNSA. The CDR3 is CASTPDTGELFF. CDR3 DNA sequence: TGTGCCAGCACCCCAGACACCGGGGAGCTGTTTTTT.

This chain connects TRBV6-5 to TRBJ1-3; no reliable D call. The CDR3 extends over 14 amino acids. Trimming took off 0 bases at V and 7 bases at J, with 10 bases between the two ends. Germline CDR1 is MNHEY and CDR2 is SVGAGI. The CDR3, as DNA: TGTGCCAGCAGTTACTCGTCTGCTAAGAACACCATATATTTT. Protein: CASSYSSAKNTIYF.

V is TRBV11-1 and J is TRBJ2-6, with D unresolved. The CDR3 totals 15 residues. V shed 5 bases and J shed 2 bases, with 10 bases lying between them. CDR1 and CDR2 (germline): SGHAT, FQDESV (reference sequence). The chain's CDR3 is CASSPVYPGANVLTF. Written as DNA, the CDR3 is TGTGCCAGCAGCCCTGTTTACCCTGGGGCCAACGTCCTGACTTTC. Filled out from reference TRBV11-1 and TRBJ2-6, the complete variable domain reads EAEVAQSPRYKITEKSQAVAFWCDPISGHATLYWYRQILGQGPELLVQFQDESVVDDSQLPKDRFSAERLKGVDSTLKIQPAELGDSAMYLCASSPVYPGANVLTFGAGSRLTVL.

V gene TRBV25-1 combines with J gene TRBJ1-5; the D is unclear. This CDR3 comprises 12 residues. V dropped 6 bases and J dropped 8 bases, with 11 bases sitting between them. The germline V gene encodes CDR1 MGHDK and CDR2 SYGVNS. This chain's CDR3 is CASSKEREPQHF. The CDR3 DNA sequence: TGTGCCAGCAGCAAGGAGCGTGAGCCCCAGCATTTT.

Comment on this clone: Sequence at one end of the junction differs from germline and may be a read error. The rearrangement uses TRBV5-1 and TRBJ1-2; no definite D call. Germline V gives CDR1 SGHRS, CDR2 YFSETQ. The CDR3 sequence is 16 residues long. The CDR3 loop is CASSLGDILSPYRYTF. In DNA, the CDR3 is TGCGCCAGCAGCTTGGGTGACATCCTGAGCCCCTATCGCTACACCTTC.

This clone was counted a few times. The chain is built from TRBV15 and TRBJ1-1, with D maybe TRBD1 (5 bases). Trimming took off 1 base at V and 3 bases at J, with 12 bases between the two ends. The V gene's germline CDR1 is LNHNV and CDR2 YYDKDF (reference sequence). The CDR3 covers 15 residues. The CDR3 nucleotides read TGTGCCACCAGCAGAGGTGGGGGGATAGACACTGAAGCTTTCTTT. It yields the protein CATSRGGGIDTEAFF.

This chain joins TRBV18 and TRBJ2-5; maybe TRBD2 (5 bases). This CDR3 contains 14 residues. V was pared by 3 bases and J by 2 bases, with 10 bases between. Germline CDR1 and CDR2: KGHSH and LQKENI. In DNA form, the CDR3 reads TGTGCCAGCTCACCGCTTCCGGGACAAGAGACCCAGTACTTC. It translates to CASSPLPGQETQYF.